Listed below are T cell receptor beta chains from one sample, sequenced in a study of beta chain features in type 1 diabetes. TCRdb keeps only in-frame clones here, not all; method: immunoSEQ multiplex PCR. Of about 660,000 clones in the sample, roughly an eighth were seen once. Material: naive CD4+ T cells from blood. These receptors were obtained from a man younger than 35 with type 1 diabetes. Both conserved end residues are part of each CDR3. Each record gives: J gene, clone size, V gene, CDR3 protein. Rows may omit the clone size; those that give it use once, few, many or a size class.

TRBJ1-5 | few | TRBV20-1 | CSAGRGQPQHF
TRBJ2-3 | . | TRBV4-3 | CASSLQDPSTDTQYF
TRBJ1-5 | . | TRBV15 | CATSRDGGSQHF
TRBJ2-1 | few | TRBV30 | CAWSVRGSGSYNEQFF
TRBJ2-1 | few | TRBV6-5 | CASSYSRGGSYNEQFF
TRBJ2-5 | . | TRBV5-1 | CASSRSGSVQETQYF
TRBJ2-3 | . | TRBV28 | CASRRDTQYF
TRBJ2-5 | . | TRBV6-6 | CASSQAGEETQYF
TRBJ2-1 | . | TRBV7-9 | CASSLGWGSGSPGEQFF
TRBJ1-2 | . | TRBV6-5 | CASSFIDATYGYTF
TRBJ2-7 | few | TRBV7-2 | CASSLDGGLYEQYF
TRBJ2-5 | . | TRBV6-5 | CASSYSHGHYQETQYF
TRBJ2-7 | few | TRBV18 | CASSPPGQGRDEQYF
TRBJ1-5 | . | TRBV4-1 | CASSLSRLSARDQPQHF
TRBJ2-1 | few | TRBV2 | CASSGQGAYNEQFF
TRBJ2-7 | few | TRBV30 | CAWTLGAGGYYEQYF
TRBJ1-5 | . | TRBV30 | CAWSLDSSNQPQHF
TRBJ2-7 | . | TRBV6-1 | CASGARELAVEQYF
TRBJ2-2 | few | TRBV5-6 | CASSPGLAGGLLYTGELFF
TRBJ1-1 | . | TRBV27 | CASSFTGGTEAFF
TRBJ1-2 | few | TRBV9 | CASSVGTSNYGYTF
TRBJ1-4 | . | TRBV4-3 | CASSQDGTGATNEKLFF
TRBJ1-6 | few | TRBV18 | CASSPNPPGMNSPLHF
TRBJ2-7 | few | TRBV7-9 | CASSLAGPSYEQYF
TRBJ2-1 | few | TRBV2 | CASSGDRAYNEQFF
TRBJ2-3 | . | TRBV25-1 | CASHSTDTQYF
TRBJ2-5 | . | TRBV28 | CASRRTGTSGVEETQYF
TRBJ1-2 | . | TRBV6-5 | CASSWTGKDGYTF
TRBJ2-3 | . | TRBV9 | CASSVGTGGDTQYF
TRBJ1-1 | . | TRBV9 | CASSPPGAEAFF
TRBJ2-6 | few | TRBV7-2 | CASSRSKSGGSGANVLTF
TRBJ1-4 | few | TRBV4-1 | CASSPGQGPVKLFF
TRBJ1-1 | . | TRBV7-2 | CASTLFTGTMNTEAFF
TRBJ2-5 | few | TRBV7-9 | CASSPQGLAGWVETQYF
TRBJ2-7 | few | TRBV7-9 | CASSLSWQGGEQYF
TRBJ2-1 | . | TRBV2 | CASGGEYNEQFF
TRBJ2-5 | many | TRBV6-6 | CASSYQETQYF
TRBJ2-7 | few | TRBV2 | CASSGAGSSYEQYF
TRBJ2-3 | . | TRBV4-3 | CASSQATSGGAADTQYF
TRBJ2-3 | . | TRBV18 | CASSPRQATDTQYF
TRBJ2-5 | . | TRBV30 | CAWTGLAGGQTQYF
TRBJ2-7 | . | TRBV29-1 | CSVAGTSGIQQGSYEQYF
TRBJ2-1 | few | TRBV29-1 | CSPTGASGSYNEQFF
TRBJ1-5 | few | TRBV10-3 | CAISDRWESNQPQHF
TRBJ2-5 | . | TRBV28 | CASGGIRETQYF
TRBJ2-1 | few | TRBV5-1 | CASSLLDNEQFF
TRBJ2-5 | few | TRBV18 | CASSQATEETQYF
TRBJ2-6 | once | TRBV4-1 | CASSQAGTGANVLTF
TRBJ1-4 | few | TRBV18 | CASSPLGGSTNEKLFF
TRBJ1-1 | . | TRBV7-2 | CASSQTPRDTEAFF
TRBJ1-1 | . | TRBV7-9 | CASTPSGVTEAFF
TRBJ2-2 | . | TRBV11-1 | CASSGLAETGELFF
TRBJ1-2 | few | TRBV10-3 | CAISEQGPYGYTF
TRBJ2-1 | few | TRBV7-2 | CASSWRWGTSNEQFF
TRBJ1-4 | . | TRBV23-1 | CASSPGRENEKLFF